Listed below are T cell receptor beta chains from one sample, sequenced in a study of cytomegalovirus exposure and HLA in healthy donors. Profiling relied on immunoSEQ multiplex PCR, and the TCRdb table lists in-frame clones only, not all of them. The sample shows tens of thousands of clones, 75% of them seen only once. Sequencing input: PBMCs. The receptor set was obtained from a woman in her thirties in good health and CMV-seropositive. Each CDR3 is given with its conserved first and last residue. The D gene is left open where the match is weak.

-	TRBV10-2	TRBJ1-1	CASRSVRGGAFF	TGCGCCAGCAGGAGCGTTAGAGGGGGAGCTTTCTTT
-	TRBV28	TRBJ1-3	CASSLSGTTGNTIYF	TGTGCCAGCAGTTTATCCGGGACAACGGGAAACACCATATATTTT
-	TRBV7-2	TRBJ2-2	CASSLTGGANTGELFF	TGTGCCAGCAGCTTAACTGGAGGGGCGAACACCGGGGAGCTGTTTTTT
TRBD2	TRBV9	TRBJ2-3	CASSVGGGGDTDTQYF	TGTGCCAGCAGCGTAGGTGGGGGAGGGGACACAGATACGCAGTATTTT
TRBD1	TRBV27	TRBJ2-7	CASRAGTGPYEQYF	TGTGCCAGCAGGGCCGGGACAGGGCCCTACGAGCAGTACTTC
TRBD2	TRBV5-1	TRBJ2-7	CASSLGGGSIYEQYF	TGCGCCAGCAGCTTGGGCGGCGGGAGCATCTACGAGCAGTACTTC
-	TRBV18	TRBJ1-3	CASSLDRVGNTIYF	TGTGCCAGCTCACTCGACAGAGTTGGAAACACCATATATTTT
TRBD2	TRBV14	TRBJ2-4	CASSPRISSGLAGRLAKNIQYF	TGTGCCAGCAGCCCCCGCATCTCGTCGGGACTAGCGGGACGCTTAGCCAAAAACATTCAGTACTTC
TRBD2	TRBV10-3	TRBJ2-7	CAISGTSGSFWSYEQYF	TGTGCCATCAGTGGTACTAGCGGGAGCTTCTGGTCCTACGAGCAGTACTTC
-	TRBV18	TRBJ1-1	CASSLGTRGSGTEAFF	TGTGCCAGCTCACTTGGAACCAGGGGCTCCGGGACTGAAGCTTTCTTT